The 21 T cell receptor beta chains below all came from one sample that was sequenced in a study of shared clonotypes between healthy human individuals (dated by TCRdb to about 2020). Libraries were made using the immunoSEQ multiplex PCR assay. What TCRdb holds here is the immuneACCESS table cut down to in-frame rearrangements. Part of the clones is not present; checked against another copy, under half of the missing clones reflect an unresolved V gene, and the others are unexplained. Counted in this sample were 2 million to 2.5 million clones; roughly 95% of them appeared once. The ten largest clones capture approximately 0.13% of the sample. The material sequenced was naive CD4+ T cells sorted from blood. The cell subset or site tag for this specimen amounts to: CD45RA+ positively selected. The origin of the receptors is a man aged 18 to 29 in good health.

This chain joins TRBV25-1 and TRBJ1-6; D uncertain. Germline V CDR1 and CDR2: MGHDK, SYGVNS. The CDR3 runs to 12 residues. Trimming stripped 4 bases from V and 9 bases from J, with 7 bases between. CDR3 in DNA: TGTGCCAGCAGTGTGAGTGGTTCACCCCTCCACTTT. Amino acid sequence: CASSVSGSPLHF.

As to this clone: A read error is possible here, since a much larger clone lies one base away. The same CDR3 arises from other DNA sequences in this sample as well. This rearrangement joins TRBV5-1 to TRBJ1-5; D unresolved. CDR3 length: 14 residues. CDR1 SGHRS and CDR2 YFSETQ come from the germline V gene. Trimming stripped 0 bases from V and 2 bases from J, with 6 bases between. The CDR3 reads CASSLEGGNQPQHF. The CDR3 DNA is TGCGCCAGCAGCTTGGAAGGAGGCAATCAGCCCCAGCATTTT.

The J gene is TRBJ2-1, the V gene TRBV5-1, with D possibly called TRBD1 or TRBD2 (5 bases each). V lost 0 bases and J 7 bases, leaving 14 bases between the germline ends. CDR1 SGHRS and CDR2 YFSETQ come from the germline V gene. CDR3 length: 15 residues. The CDR3 reads CASSLDPGTGNEQFF. The CDR3 nucleotides are TGCGCCAGCAGCTTGGACCCGGGGACGGGGAATGAGCAGTTCTTC.

The chain recombines TRBV9 with TRBJ2-5; 8 bases fit TRBD1. CDR1 and CDR2 (germline): SGDLS, YYNGEE. V lost 3 bases, J lost 4 bases, and 11 bases stayed unmatched. The CDR3 length is 16 residues. The CDR3 coding sequence is TGTGCCAGCAGCGGCCATCAGACAGGGGTGGGAGAGACCCAGTACTTC. It encodes CASSGHQTGVGETQYF.

The rearrangement uses TRBV19 and TRBJ2-7; 9 positions match TRBD1. This CDR3 is 15 amino acids long. V lost 6 bases, J lost 0 bases, and 6 bases stayed unmatched. CDR1 and CDR2 (germline): LNHDA, SQIVND (reference sequence). CDR3 sequence reads: CASSVSTGGSYEQYF. In nucleotides, the CDR3 is TGTGCCAGTAGCGTCTCGACAGGGGGCTCCTACGAGCAGTACTTC.

The CDR3 DNA follows: TGTGCCAGCACCCAGGGTAGAGGCTACACCTTC. It specifies CASTQGRGYTF. This chain uses TRBV6-5 with TRBJ1-2, with a possible D match to TRBD1 (5 bases). Germline V CDR1 and CDR2: MNHEY, SVGAGI. This CDR3 comprises 11 residues. The ends were cut back, 7 bases at V and 8 bases at J, with 11 bases in the middle.

This chain uses TRBV6-5 with TRBJ2-1; D call uncertain. Per the germline V gene, CDR1 is MNHEY and CDR2 is SVGAGI. V gave up 6 bases and J gave up 2 bases, with 11 bases separating them. The CDR3 is made up of 14 amino acids. For the CDR3, the DNA is TGTGCCAGCAGCCCGCAATCAGCCTACAATGAGCAGTTCTTC. Residues: CASSPQSAYNEQFF.

A note on this clone: The same CDR3 can be traced to other DNA sequences in this sample. This chain links TRBV19 with TRBJ1-6; no firm D call. The CDR3 consists of 15 residues. The germline V and J ends were trimmed by 5 bases and 0 bases, with 8 bases remaining between them. Per the germline V gene, CDR1 is LNHDA and CDR2 is SQIVND (reference sequence). The chain's CDR3 is CASSGGSSYNSPLHF. The CDR3 DNA reads as TGTGCCAGTAGTGGAGGGAGCTCCTATAATTCACCCCTCCACTTT.

The V call is TRBV7-9, the J call TRBJ2-3, with D possibly TRBD2 on 7 matching bases. V lost 3 bases and J 8 bases, leaving 9 bases between the germline ends. Germline V gene data show CDR1 as SEHNR and CDR2 as FQNEAQ (reference sequence). This CDR3 has 12 amino acids. The CDR3 sequence is CASSFAGATQYF. CDR3 coding DNA: TGTGCCAGCAGCTTTGCGGGGGCTACGCAGTATTTT.

The genes are TRBV5-1 and TRBJ2-2; D ambiguous. Germline CDR1 reads SGHRS; CDR2 reads YFSETQ. This CDR3 is built from 11 residues. Trimming stripped 3 bases from V and 6 bases from J, with 3 bases between. The CDR3 spells CASSSPGELFF. The CDR3, as DNA: TGCGCCAGCAGCTCACCCGGGGAGCTGTTTTTT.

The CDR3 reads CASSSSGRVNEKLFF. The DNA for the CDR3 is TGTGCCAGCAGTTCGAGTGGACGGGTAAATGAAAAACTGTTTTTT. The rearrangement joins TRBV28 to TRBJ1-4; D is unresolved. CDR1 and CDR2 from the germline V gene are MDHEN and SYDVKM. Trimming shortened V by 4 bases and J by 5 bases, and 14 bases separated the two germline ends. The length of the CDR3 is 15 residues.

This chain connects TRBV27 to TRBJ1-2; a weak D match, TRBD1 (6 bases). The V gene lost 6 bases and the J gene lost 4 bases, with 15 bases spanning the gap. CDR1 MNHEY and CDR2 SMNVEV come from the germline V gene (reference sequence). The CDR3 spans 14 residues. The CDR3 DNA is TGTGCCAGCAGACCCGACAGGACAGTCTATGGCTACACCTTC. It translates to CASRPDRTVYGYTF.

The rearrangement links TRBV5-4 to TRBJ2-7; TRBD2 matches at 13 bases. CDR3 length: 16 amino acids. Unmatched junction bases numbered 7, after V lost 3 bases and J lost 4 bases. In germline, CDR1 is SGHNT, CDR2 YYREEE (reference sequence). CDR3 in DNA: TGTGCCAGCAGCTCTACAGGGGGACTAGCGGGATACGAGCAGTACTTC. Translated: CASSSTGGLAGYEQYF.

This clone is a singleton in its sample. The chain is built from TRBV5-5 and TRBJ2-7; TRBD2 agrees at 11 bases. Trimming cost V 2 bases and J 3 bases; bases outside gene matches: 10. There are 17 residues in the CDR3. Germline values: CDR1 SGHKS, CDR2 YYEKEE (reference sequence). CDR3 coding DNA: TGTGCCAGCAGCTTTGGGCTAGCGGGGGGCGTTCACTACGAGCAGTACTTC. Residues: CASSFGLAGGVHYEQYF. Combining the CDR3 with reference TRBV5-5 and TRBJ2-7 gives the whole variable domain DAGVTQSPTHLIKTRGQQVTLRCSPISGHKSVSWYQQVLGQGPQFIFQYYEKEERGRGNFPDRFSARQFPNYSSELNVNALLLGDSALYLCASSFGLAGGVHYEQYFGPGTRLTVT.

The chain recombines TRBV4-1 with TRBJ2-3, with D perhaps matching TRBD1 (6 bases). Germline assignment: CDR1 MGHRA and CDR2 YSYEKL. This CDR3 spans 18 amino acids. The ends were cut back, 0 bases at V and 0 bases at J, with 16 bases in the middle. For the CDR3, the DNA is TGCGCCAGCAGCCAAGATAGGCGGTACAGGGCTAGCACAGATACGCAGTATTTT. Its translation is CASSQDRRYRASTDTQYF.

The chain recombines TRBV19 with TRBJ2-2; D gene ambiguous. The CDR3 consists of 15 residues. The V and J ends lost 1 base and 5 bases respectively, with 11 bases between them. In germline, CDR1 is LNHDA, CDR2 SQIVND (reference sequence). The chain's CDR3 is CASSIGGLITGELFF. The CDR3 nucleotides read TGTGCCAGTAGTATAGGTGGCCTGATAACCGGGGAGCTGTTTTTT.

On this clone itself: Within the sample, other DNA sequences also encode this same CDR3. The V gene is TRBV5-1, the J gene TRBJ1-1, with no clear D. Per the germline V gene, CDR1 is SGHRS and CDR2 is YFSETQ. The CDR3 consists of 14 residues. The germline V and J ends were trimmed by 0 bases and 1 base, with 7 bases remaining between them. CDR3 in amino acids: CASSLEAGNTEAFF. The CDR3 bases are TGCGCCAGCAGCTTGGAGGCAGGGAACACTGAAGCTTTCTTT. Full variable domain (rest looked up from reference TRBV5-1 and TRBJ1-1): KAGVTQTPRYLIKTRGQQVTLSCSPISGHRSVSWYQQTPGQGLQFLFEYFSETQRNKGNFPGRFSGRQFSNSRSEMNVSTLELGDSALYLCASSLEAGNTEAFFGQGTRLTVV.

The V call is TRBV13, the J call TRBJ2-2; D possibly corresponds to TRBD2 (6 bases). V dropped 5 bases and J dropped 5 bases, with 9 bases sitting between them. Per the germline V gene, CDR1 is PRHDT and CDR2 is FYEKMQ (reference sequence). This CDR3 has 13 amino acids. CDR3 region: CASSAAGTGELFF. In DNA, the CDR3 is TGTGCCAGCAGCGCGGCGGGAACCGGGGAGCTGTTTTTT.

The chain joins TRBV10-3 to TRBJ1-2, with 9 bases lining up with TRBD1. Germline CDR1 and CDR2: ENHRY and SYGVKD. The CDR3 covers 15 residues. J gave up 8 bases and V 3 bases, and 10 bases lay outside the gene matches. The CDR3 loop reads CAISDRDREDPGYTF. In DNA form, the CDR3 reads TGTGCCATCAGTGATCGGGACAGGGAAGACCCCGGCTACACCTTC.

The genes are TRBV19 and TRBJ2-7, with D perhaps TRBD1 (6 bases). The CDR3 totals 15 residues. The ends were cut back, 6 bases at V and 2 bases at J, with 17 bases in the middle. Germline values: CDR1 LNHDA, CDR2 SQIVND (reference sequence). This CDR3 is CASRSAGTLTYEQYF. The CDR3 DNA reads as TGTGCCAGTAGAAGCGCCGGGACACTCACCTACGAGCAGTACTTC.

The CDR3 sequence is CASSSADRGETQYF. CDR3 nucleotide sequence: TGTGCCAGCAGCTCCGCCGACAGGGGAGAGACCCAGTACTTC. The genes are TRBV5-6 and TRBJ2-5, with 8 bases matching TRBD1. The germline V gene encodes CDR1 SGHDT and CDR2 YYEEEE. The V segment lost 3 bases and the J segment 4 bases; nucleotides outside the gene matches: 5. The CDR3 loop spans 14 amino acids.